What follows are 6 T cell receptor beta chains derived from one specimen sequenced in a study of PD-L1 blockade in urothelial cancer. Sequencing used immunoSEQ multiplex PCR; TCRdb keeps in-frame clones, though not all of them. The sample holds 45,000 to 55,000 clones, 70% to 90% seen once. Time point described: peripheral blood 6 weeks after treatment start. Sequenced material: PBMCs, taken around atezolizumab (anti-PD-L1) treatment. The source is a man aged 55 to 70 with urothelial cancer.

This chain links TRBV21-1 with TRBJ2-7; the table's D call TRBD1 went unverified against the DNA. TRBV21-1 is assigned pseudogene status. The CDR3 has 15 amino acids. As DNA, the CDR3 is TGTGCCAGCAGCAACAGGGGAAGAGGTTCCTACGAGCAGTACTTC. Its translation: CASSNRGRGSYEQYF.

The chain recombines TRBV7-2 with TRBJ2-3; TRBD1 matches 9 bases. Germline V gives CDR1 SGHTA, CDR2 FQGNSA. With 5 bases clipped from V and 6 bases from J, the junction kept 6 bases outside the gene matches. CDR3 size: 14 residues. For the CDR3, the DNA is TGTGCCAGCAGCCGGGACAGGGTAGTGGATACGCAGTATTTT. It encodes CASSRDRVVDTQYF.

The rearrangement joins TRBV9 to TRBJ2-1, with 7 bases that match TRBD2. The V gene's germline CDR1 is SGDLS and CDR2 YYNGEE. With 4 bases clipped from V and 8 bases from J, the junction kept 12 bases outside the gene matches. The CDR3 contains 15 residues. CDR3 DNA sequence: TGTGCCAGCAGCCCAAGCCGGGGGGATATAGATGAGCAGTTCTTC. Its translation is CASSPSRGDIDEQFF.

This clone was seen a handful of times. This chain uses TRBV7-9 with TRBJ1-6; D unresolved. This CDR3 is built from 12 residues. V lost 2 bases to trimming and J lost 10 bases, with 6 bases between them. Germline V gives CDR1 SEHNR, CDR2 FQNEAQ (reference sequence). For the CDR3, the DNA is TGTGCCAGCAGCTTAACTGTCTCACCCCTCCACTTT. Protein product: CASSLTVSPLHF.

The genes are TRBV27 and TRBJ1-6, with D possibly being TRBD1 (5 bases). The CDR3 is 17 residues long. The V gene lost 5 bases and the J gene lost 0 bases, with 14 bases spanning the gap. Looked up from germline, CDR1 is MNHEY and CDR2 is SMNVEV (reference sequence). CDR3 sequence reads: CASSARQLSSYNSPLHF. The CDR3 DNA reads TGTGCCAGCAGTGCGCGACAGTTGAGCTCCTATAATTCACCCCTCCACTTT.

This clone was detected only once. The chain links TRBV19 to TRBJ1-5; 12 nucleotides match TRBD1. CDR1 is LNHDA, CDR2 SQIVND, per germline (reference sequence). V gave up 9 bases and J gave up 7 bases; unmatched junction bases: 10. The CDR3 extends over 15 amino acids. The CDR3 region has the DNA TGTGCCAGCCGCGGGACAGGGGGCCATGGACAGCCCCAGCATTTT. This translates into CASRGTGGHGQPQHF. The full variable domain, completed using reference TRBV19 and TRBJ1-5, is DGGITQSPKYLFRKEGQNVTLSCEQNLNHDAMYWYRQDPGQGLRLIYYSQIVNDFQKGDIAEGYSVSREKKESFPLTVTSAQKNPTAFYLCASRGTGGHGQPQHFGDGTRLSIL.